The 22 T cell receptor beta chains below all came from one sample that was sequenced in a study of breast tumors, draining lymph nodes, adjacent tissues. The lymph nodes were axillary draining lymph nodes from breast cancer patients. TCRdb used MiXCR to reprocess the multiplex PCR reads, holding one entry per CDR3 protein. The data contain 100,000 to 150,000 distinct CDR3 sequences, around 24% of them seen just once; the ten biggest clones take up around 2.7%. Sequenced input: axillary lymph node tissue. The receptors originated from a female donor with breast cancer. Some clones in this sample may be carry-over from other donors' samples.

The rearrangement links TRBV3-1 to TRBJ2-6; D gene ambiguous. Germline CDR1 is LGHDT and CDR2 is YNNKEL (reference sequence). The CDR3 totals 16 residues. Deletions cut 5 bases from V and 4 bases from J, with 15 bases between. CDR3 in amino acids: CASSSLGHGGANVLTF. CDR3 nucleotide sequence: TGTGCCAGCAGCTCGTTAGGTCATGGCGGGGCCAACGTCCTGACTTTC.

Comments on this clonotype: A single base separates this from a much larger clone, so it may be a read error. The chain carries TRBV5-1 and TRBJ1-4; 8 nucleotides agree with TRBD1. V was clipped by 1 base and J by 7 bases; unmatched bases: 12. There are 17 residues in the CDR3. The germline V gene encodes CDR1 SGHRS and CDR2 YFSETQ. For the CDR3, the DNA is TGCGCCAGCAGCTTGAACCCAGCTTCAGGGGGCTTTGAAAAACTGTTTTTT. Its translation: CASSLNPASGGFEKLFF.

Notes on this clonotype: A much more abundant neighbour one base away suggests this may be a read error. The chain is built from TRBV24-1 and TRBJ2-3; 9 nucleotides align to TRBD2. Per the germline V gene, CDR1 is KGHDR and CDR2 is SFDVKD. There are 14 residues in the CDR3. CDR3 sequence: CATRGSGSTDTRYF. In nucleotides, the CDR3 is TGTGCCACCAGGGGTAGCGGGAGTACAGATACGCGGTATTTT.

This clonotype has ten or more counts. The CDR3 sequence: CASSTRQARARDTQYF. The CDR3 DNA reads as TGTGCCAGTAGTACGAGACAGGCGCGGGCTAGAGATACGCAGTATTTT. The J gene is TRBJ2-3, the V gene TRBV19; TRBD1 is a possible D gene (6 bases). CDR3 length equals 16 residues. V was cut by 4 bases and J by 5 bases, with 19 bases left in between. Germline CDR1 and CDR2: LNHDA and SQIVND (reference sequence).

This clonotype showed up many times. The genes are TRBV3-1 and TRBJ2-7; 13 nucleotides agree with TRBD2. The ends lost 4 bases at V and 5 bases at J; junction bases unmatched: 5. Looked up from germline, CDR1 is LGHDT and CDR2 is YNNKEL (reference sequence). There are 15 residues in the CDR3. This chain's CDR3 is CASSPGLAGVNEQYF. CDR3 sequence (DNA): TGTGCCAGCAGCCCAGGACTAGCGGGAGTCAACGAGCAGTACTTC.

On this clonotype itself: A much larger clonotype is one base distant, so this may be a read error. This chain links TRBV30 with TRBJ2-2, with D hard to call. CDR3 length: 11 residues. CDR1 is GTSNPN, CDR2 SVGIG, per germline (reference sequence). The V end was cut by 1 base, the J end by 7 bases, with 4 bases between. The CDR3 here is CAWSGLGELFF. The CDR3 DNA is TGTGCCTGGAGTGGGCTCGGGGAGCTGTTTTTT.

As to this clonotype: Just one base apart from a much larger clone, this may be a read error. CDR3 in DNA: TGTGCCAGCAGCCTCGGCGTAGGGAGAATTAACAATGAGCAGTTCTTC. Its protein is CASSLGVGRINNEQFF. V gene TRBV2 combines with J gene TRBJ2-1; tentatively, D is TRBD2 (5 bases). Between the trimmed V and J ends, which lost 6 bases and 5 bases, there was a span of 20 bases. This CDR3 contains 16 residues. Germline V gene sequence: CDR1 SNHLY, CDR2 FYNNEI.

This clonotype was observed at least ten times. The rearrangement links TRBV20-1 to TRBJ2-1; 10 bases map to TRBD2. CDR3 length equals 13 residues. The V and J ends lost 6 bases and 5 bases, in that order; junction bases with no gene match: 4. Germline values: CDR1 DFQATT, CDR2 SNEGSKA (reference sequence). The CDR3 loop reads CSALSGRDNEQFF. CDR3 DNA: TGCAGTGCCCTAAGCGGGAGGGACAATGAGCAGTTCTTC.

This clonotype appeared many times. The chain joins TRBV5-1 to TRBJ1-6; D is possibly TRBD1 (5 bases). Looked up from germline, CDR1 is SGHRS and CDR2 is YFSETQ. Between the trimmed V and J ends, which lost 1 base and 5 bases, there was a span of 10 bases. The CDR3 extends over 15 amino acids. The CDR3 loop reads CASSLQTDNNSPLHF. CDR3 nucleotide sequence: TGCGCCAGCAGCTTGCAGACAGATAATAATTCACCCCTCCACTTT.

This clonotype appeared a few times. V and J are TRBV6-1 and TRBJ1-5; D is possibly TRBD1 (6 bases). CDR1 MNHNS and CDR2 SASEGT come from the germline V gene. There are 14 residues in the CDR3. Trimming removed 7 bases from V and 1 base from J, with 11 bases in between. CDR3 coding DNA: TGTGCCAGCAAGATTACAGGGAGCAATCAGCCCCAGCATTTT. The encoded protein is CASKITGSNQPQHF.

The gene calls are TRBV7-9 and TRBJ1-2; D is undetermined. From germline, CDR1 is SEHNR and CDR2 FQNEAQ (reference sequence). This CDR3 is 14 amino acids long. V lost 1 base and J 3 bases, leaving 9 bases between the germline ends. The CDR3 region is CASSLGSRDYGYTF. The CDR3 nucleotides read TGTGCCAGCAGCTTAGGCAGTCGCGACTATGGCTACACCTTC.

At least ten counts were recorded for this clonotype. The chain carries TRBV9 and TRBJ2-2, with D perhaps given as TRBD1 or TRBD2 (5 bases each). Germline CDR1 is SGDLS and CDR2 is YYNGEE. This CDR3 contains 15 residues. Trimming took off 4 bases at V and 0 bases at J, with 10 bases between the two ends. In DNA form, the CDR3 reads TGTGCCAGCAGCCCGGGACCCTCGAACACCGGGGAGCTGTTTTTT. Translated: CASSPGPSNTGELFF.

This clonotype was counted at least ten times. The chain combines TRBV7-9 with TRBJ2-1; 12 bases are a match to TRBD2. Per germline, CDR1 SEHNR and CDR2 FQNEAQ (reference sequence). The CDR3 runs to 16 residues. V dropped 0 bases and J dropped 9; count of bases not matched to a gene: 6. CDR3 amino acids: CASSLAPSGRAGEQFF. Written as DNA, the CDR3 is TGTGCCAGCAGCTTAGCACCTAGCGGGAGGGCCGGTGAGCAGTTCTTC.

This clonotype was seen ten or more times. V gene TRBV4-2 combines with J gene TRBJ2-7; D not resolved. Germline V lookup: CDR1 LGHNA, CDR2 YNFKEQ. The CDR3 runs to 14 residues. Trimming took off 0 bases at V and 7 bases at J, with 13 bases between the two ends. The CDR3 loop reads CASSQDQIAREQYF. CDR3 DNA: TGTGCCAGCAGCCAAGATCAAATCGCCAGGGAGCAGTACTTC.

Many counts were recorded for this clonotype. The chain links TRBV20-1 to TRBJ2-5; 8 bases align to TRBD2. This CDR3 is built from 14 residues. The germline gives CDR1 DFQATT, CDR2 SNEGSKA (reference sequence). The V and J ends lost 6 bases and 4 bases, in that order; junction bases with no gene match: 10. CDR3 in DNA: TGCAGTGCCTTTGCGGGAGGTGCAACAGAGACCCAGTACTTC. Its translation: CSAFAGGATETQYF.

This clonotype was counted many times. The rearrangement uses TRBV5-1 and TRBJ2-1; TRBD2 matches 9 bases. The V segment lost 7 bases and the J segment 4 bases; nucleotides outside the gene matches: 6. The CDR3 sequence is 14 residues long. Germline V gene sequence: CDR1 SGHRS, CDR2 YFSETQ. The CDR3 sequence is CASSTSGPYNEQFF. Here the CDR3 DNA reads TGCGCCAGCTCGACTAGCGGACCTTACAATGAGCAGTTCTTC. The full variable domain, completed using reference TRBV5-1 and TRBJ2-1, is KAGVTQTPRYLIKTRGQQVTLSCSPISGHRSVSWYQQTPGQGLQFLFEYFSETQRNKGNFPGRFSGRQFSNSRSEMNVSTLELGDSALYLCASSTSGPYNEQFFGPGTRLTVL.

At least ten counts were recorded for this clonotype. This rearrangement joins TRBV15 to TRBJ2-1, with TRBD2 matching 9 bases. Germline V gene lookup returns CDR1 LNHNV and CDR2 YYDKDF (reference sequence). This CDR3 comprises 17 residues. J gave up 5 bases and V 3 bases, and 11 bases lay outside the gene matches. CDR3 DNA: TGTGCCACCAGCAGGGCTAGCGGGAAGGCAAGGAACAATGAGCAGTTCTTC. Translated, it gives CATSRASGKARNNEQFF. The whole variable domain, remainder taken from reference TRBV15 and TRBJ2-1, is DAMVIQNPRYQVTQFGKPVTLSCSQTLNHNVMYWYQQKSSQAPKLLFHYYDKDFNNEADTPDNFQSRRPNTSFCFLDIRSPGLGDTAMYLCATSRASGKARNNEQFFGPGTRLTVL.

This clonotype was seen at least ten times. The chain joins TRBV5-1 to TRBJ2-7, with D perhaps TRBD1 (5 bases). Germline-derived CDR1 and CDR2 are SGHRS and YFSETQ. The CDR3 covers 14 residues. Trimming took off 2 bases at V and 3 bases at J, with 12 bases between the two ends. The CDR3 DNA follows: TGCGCCAGCAGCTTAAGGACATCGGACTACGAGCAGTACTTC. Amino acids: CASSLRTSDYEQYF.

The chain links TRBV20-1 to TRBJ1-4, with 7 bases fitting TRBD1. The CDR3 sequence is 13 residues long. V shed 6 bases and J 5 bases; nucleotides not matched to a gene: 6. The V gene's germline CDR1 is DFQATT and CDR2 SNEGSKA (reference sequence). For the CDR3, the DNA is TGCAGTGCGTCCGGGACAGCAAATGAAAAACTGTTTTTT. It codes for CSASGTANEKLFF.

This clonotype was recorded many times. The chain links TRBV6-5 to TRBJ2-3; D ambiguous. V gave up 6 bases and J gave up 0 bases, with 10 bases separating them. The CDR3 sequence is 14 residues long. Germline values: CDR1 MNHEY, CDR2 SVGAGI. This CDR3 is CASSLVESTDTQYF. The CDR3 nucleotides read TGTGCCAGCAGCCTCGTCGAGAGCACAGATACGCAGTATTTT.

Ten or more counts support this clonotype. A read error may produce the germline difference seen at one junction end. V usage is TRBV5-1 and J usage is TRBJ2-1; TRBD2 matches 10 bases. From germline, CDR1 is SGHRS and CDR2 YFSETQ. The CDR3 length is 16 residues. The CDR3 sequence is CASSLEPSGSIYEQFF. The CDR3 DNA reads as TGCGCCAGCAGTTTGGAGCCTAGCGGGAGTATCTATGAGCAGTTCTTC.

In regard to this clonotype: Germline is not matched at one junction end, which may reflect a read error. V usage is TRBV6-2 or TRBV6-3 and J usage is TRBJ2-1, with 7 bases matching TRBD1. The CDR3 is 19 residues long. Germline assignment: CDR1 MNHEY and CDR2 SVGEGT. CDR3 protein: CAGSYDPTETGKSRGEQFF. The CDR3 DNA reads TGTGCCGGCAGTTACGACCCCACCGAGACAGGGAAGTCAAGGGGTGAGCAGTTCTTC.